This TCR beta chain is drawn from a study of T cells in tumors after PD-1 blockade. As for the study in general: Patients had no prior checkpoint blockade, systemic immunosuppressants, or anti-cancer therapy within 4 weeks. On average, peripheral blood gave 113,528 TCR templates and 35,000 or so unique clonotypes. Either cemiplimab 350 mg every 2 weeks or pembrolizumab 200 mg every 3 weeks was given.

The V end lost 6 bases, the J end lost 5 bases, and 7 bases lay between the germline ends. The CDR3 contains 11 residues. Germline assignment: CDR1 MNHEY and CDR2 SVGAGI. Template: tumor biopsy or peripheral blood genomic DNA, about 616-6,500 ng per sample. Some clones are missing from TCRdb's copy, which holds only in-frame ones; the method was immunoSEQ multiplex PCR. The sample consists of about 63,000 clones, over 65% of them appearing once. The receptor's source is a human donor with basal cell carcinoma. The J gene is TRBJ1-1, the V gene TRBV6-5; D uncertain. The sample in question was PBMCs, obtained after anti-PD-1 treatment. CDR3 bases: TGTGCCAGCAGCCGGGAGACTGAAGCTTTCTTT. This encodes CASSRETEAFF.